These 15 T cell receptor beta chains were sequenced from one sample in a study of Siglec-9 on CD8 T cells in melanoma. TCRdb keeps only in-frame clones here, not all; method: immunoSEQ multiplex PCR. This sample has 25,000 to 30,000 clones, with approximately 80% found just once. The sample comprised Siglec-9- CD8+ T cells sorted from blood. Every receptor here comes from a human donor in good health.

The V and J genes are TRBV11-2 and TRBJ2-2; D remains unclear. From germline, CDR1 is SGHAT and CDR2 FQNNGV. CDR3 size: 16 residues. The germline V and J ends were trimmed by 2 bases and 5 bases, with 15 bases remaining between them. In DNA form, the CDR3 reads TGTGCCAGCAGCTTATCACGGGCAGGACGTACCGGGGAGCTGTTTTTT. It codes for CASSLSRAGRTGELFF.

This clone was recorded only once. The chain combines TRBV5-6 with TRBJ1-5; D perhaps matches TRBD1 (6 bases). Trimming removed 4 bases from V and 3 bases from J, with 11 bases in between. This CDR3 region has 14 residues. CDR1 is SGHDT, CDR2 YYEEEE, per germline. The CDR3 DNA sequence: TGTGCCAGCAGCCTTGGGGACATCAATCAGCCCCAGCATTTT. Translated, it gives CASSLGDINQPQHF.

In nucleotides, the CDR3 is TGCAGCGGCAGAGGGGGCTTTGAGTACACTGAAGCTTTCTTT. Translated: CSGRGGFEYTEAFF. This rearrangement joins TRBV29-1 to TRBJ1-1; 7 bases agree with TRBD1. The CDR3 is made up of 14 amino acids. Germline-derived CDR1 and CDR2 are SQVTM and ANQGSEA. J gave up 3 bases and V 7 bases, and 11 bases lay outside the gene matches.

This chain links TRBV6-6 with TRBJ1-5; weak D call: TRBD1 (5 bases). Germline V gene sequence: CDR1 MNHNY, CDR2 SVGAGI (reference sequence). The CDR3 is made up of 15 amino acids. The V end lost 0 bases, the J end lost 11 bases, and 17 bases lay between the germline ends. CDR3 loop: CASSYSIESGGSQHF. The CDR3 DNA sequence: TGTGCCAGCAGTTACTCGATAGAGTCCGGGGGGTCCCAGCATTTT.

The chain combines TRBV6-1 with TRBJ2-3; 8 nucleotides match TRBD2. Germline V gene sequence: CDR1 MNHNS, CDR2 SASEGT. The CDR3 contains 16 residues. V was pared by 1 base and J by 4 bases, with 7 bases of the junction left unmatched. CDR3 in amino acids: CASSEGWGLEADTQYF. The CDR3 coding sequence is TGTGCCAGCAGTGAAGGGTGGGGACTAGAGGCAGATACGCAGTATTTT.

The chain has TRBV7-9 and TRBJ2-7, with a weak D call TRBD1 (6 bases). V lost 5 bases to trimming and J lost 2 bases, with 13 bases between them. This CDR3 has 14 amino acids. Germline V gene data show CDR1 as SEHNR and CDR2 as FQNEAQ (reference sequence). CDR3 in DNA: TGTGCCAGCAGCCCAGCAGGGGCACCCTACGAGCAGTACTTC. It encodes CASSPAGAPYEQYF.

This chain links TRBV6-6 with TRBJ2-7; no reliable D call. V dropped 6 bases and J dropped 1 base, with 7 bases sitting between them. The CDR3 has 12 residues. CDR1 is MNHNY, CDR2 SVGAGI, per germline (reference sequence). The CDR3 sequence: CASRDGSYEQYF. CDR3 bases: TGTGCCAGCAGGGACGGTTCCTACGAGCAGTACTTC.

In its sample, this clone was seen a few times. The chain carries TRBV11-2 and TRBJ1-1, with 8 bases that match TRBD1. This CDR3 spans 15 amino acids. V was clipped by 5 bases and J by 4 bases; unmatched bases: 9. CDR1 is SGHAT, CDR2 FQNNGV, per germline. This chain's CDR3 is CASSQTGVEVTEAFF. The DNA of the CDR3 is TGTGCCAGCAGCCAGACAGGGGTGGAAGTCACTGAAGCTTTCTTT.

This chain links TRBV6-5 with TRBJ2-1; D unclear. V lost 0 bases, J lost 7 bases, and 7 bases lay in between. The CDR3 contains 13 residues. Per the germline V gene, CDR1 is MNHEY and CDR2 is SVGAGI. The CDR3 sequence: CASSYSSQNEQFF. CDR3 sequence (DNA): TGTGCCAGCAGTTACTCGAGTCAGAATGAGCAGTTCTTC.

The chain is built from TRBV6-1 and TRBJ2-5; 8 bases are shared with TRBD2. The CDR3 spans 16 residues. J lost 4 bases, V lost 3 bases, and 10 bases had no gene match. From germline, CDR1 is MNHNS and CDR2 SASEGT. The CDR3 loop is CASSERAGATRETQYF. In DNA form, the CDR3 reads TGTGCCAGCAGTGAGAGAGCGGGGGCCACCCGAGAGACCCAGTACTTC.

This clone was observed a few times. The rearrangement uses TRBV9 and TRBJ1-5; 7 bases align to TRBD1. The V gene's germline CDR1 is SGDLS and CDR2 YYNGEE. Trimming took 3 bases from V and 0 from J; bases not matched to a gene: 3. This CDR3 is built from 15 residues. As DNA, the CDR3 is TGTGCCAGCAGCGCCGGACAGGTTAGCAATCAGCCCCAGCATTTT. Protein product: CASSAGQVSNQPQHF.

This clone was picked up a small number of times. The chain is built from TRBV6-5 and TRBJ2-7, with D possibly being TRBD1 (6 bases). Between the trimmed V and J ends, which lost 2 bases and 7 bases, there was a span of 12 bases. The germline CDR1 and CDR2 sequences are MNHEY and SVGAGI. The CDR3 length is 13 residues. This CDR3 reads CASSYQQGWEQYV. In DNA, the CDR3 is TGTGCCAGCAGTTACCAACAGGGCTGGGAGCAGTACGTC.

V usage is TRBV27 and J usage is TRBJ1-4, with TRBD1 matching over 7 bases. The CDR3 is made up of 14 amino acids. Germline V lookup: CDR1 MNHEY, CDR2 SMNVEV (reference sequence). V lost 5 bases to trimming and J lost 7 bases; unmatched junction nucleotides: 7. Here the CDR3 reads CASSPQGEVEKLFF. DNA of the CDR3: TGTGCCAGCAGTCCCCAGGGGGAGGTTGAAAAACTGTTTTTT.

The V call is TRBV5-4, the J call TRBJ1-4; weak D call: TRBD1 (6 bases). From germline, CDR1 is SGHNT and CDR2 YYREEE (reference sequence). Trimming took off 4 bases at V and 8 bases at J, with 18 bases between the two ends. The CDR3 is made up of 15 amino acids. CDR3 sequence: CASSPQWGAGEKLFF. Here the CDR3 DNA reads TGTGCCAGCAGCCCTCAATGGGGGGCAGGGGAAAAACTGTTTTTT.

The chain recombines TRBV27 with TRBJ2-3; the D is unclear. The length of the CDR3 is 14 residues. Germline assignment: CDR1 MNHEY and CDR2 SMNVEV (reference sequence). V shed 2 bases and J shed 3 bases, with 9 bases lying between them. The CDR3 loop reads CASSLRGWTDTQYF. In DNA, the CDR3 is TGTGCCAGCAGTTTAAGAGGTTGGACAGATACGCAGTATTTT.